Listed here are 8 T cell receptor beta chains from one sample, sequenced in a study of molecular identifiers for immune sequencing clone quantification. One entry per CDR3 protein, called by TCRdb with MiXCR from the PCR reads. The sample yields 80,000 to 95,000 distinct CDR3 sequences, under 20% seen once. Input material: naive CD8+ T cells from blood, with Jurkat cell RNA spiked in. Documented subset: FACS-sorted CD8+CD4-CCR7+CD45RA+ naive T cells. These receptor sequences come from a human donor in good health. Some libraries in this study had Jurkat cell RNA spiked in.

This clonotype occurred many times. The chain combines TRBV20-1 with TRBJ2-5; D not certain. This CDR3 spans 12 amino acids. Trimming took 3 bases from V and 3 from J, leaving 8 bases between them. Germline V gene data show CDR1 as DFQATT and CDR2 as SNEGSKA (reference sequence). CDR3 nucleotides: TGCAGTGCTAGGGAAGAGGAAGAGACCCAGTACTTC. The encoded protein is CSAREEEETQYF.

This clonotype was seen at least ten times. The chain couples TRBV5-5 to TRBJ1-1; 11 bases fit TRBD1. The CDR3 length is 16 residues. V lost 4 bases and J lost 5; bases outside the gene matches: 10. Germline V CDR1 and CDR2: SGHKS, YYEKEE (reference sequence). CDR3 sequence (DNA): TGTGCCAGCAGCACGGGACAGGGGGGTTCGAGAACTGAAGCTTTCTTT. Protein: CASSTGQGGSRTEAFF.

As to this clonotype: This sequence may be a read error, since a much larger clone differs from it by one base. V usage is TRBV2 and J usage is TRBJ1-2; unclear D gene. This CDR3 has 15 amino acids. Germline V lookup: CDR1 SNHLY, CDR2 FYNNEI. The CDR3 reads CASSEAPDLSRGCTF. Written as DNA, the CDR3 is TGTGCCAGCAGTGAAGCCCCGGACCTATCGCGTGGCTGCACCTTC.

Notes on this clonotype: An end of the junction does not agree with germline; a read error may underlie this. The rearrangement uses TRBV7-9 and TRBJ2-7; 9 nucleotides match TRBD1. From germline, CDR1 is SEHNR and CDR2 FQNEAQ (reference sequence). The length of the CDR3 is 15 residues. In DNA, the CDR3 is TGTGCCAGCAGCTCCGGATCCGGGACAGGGTACGGGCAGTACTTC. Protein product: CASSSGSGTGYGQYF.

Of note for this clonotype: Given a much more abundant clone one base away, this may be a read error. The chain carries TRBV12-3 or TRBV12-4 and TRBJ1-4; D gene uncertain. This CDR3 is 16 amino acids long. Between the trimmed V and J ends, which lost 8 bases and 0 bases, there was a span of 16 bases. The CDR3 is CASGPLDDTTNEKLFF. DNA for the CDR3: TGTGCCAGCGGTCCGCTCGACGATACAACTAATGAAAAACTGTTTTTT.

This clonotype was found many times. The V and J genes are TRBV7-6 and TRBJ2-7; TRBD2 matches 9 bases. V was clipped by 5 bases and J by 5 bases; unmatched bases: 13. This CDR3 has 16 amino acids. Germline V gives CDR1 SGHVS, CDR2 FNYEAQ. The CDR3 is CASSAHLLAGRNEQYF. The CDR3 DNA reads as TGTGCCAGCAGCGCCCACCTTCTAGCGGGGAGGAACGAGCAGTACTTC.

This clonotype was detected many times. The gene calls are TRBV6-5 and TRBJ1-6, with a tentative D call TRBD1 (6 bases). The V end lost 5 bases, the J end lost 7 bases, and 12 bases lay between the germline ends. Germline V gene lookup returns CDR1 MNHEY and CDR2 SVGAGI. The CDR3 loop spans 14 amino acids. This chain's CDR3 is CASSIQGLNSPLHF. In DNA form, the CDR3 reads TGTGCCAGCAGTATACAGGGTTTAAATTCACCCCTCCACTTT.

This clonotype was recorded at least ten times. The CDR3 nucleotides are TGTGCCAGCAGCCCGGCGAGGGACTACTACGAGCAGTACTTC. Amino acids: CASSPARDYYEQYF. The V call is TRBV4-2, the J call TRBJ2-7; 7 bases align to TRBD2. Trimming cost V 4 bases and J 3 bases; bases outside gene matches: 6. Germline V gene lookup returns CDR1 LGHNA and CDR2 YNFKEQ. The CDR3 consists of 14 residues.